The clone carrying this T cell receptor beta chain has a handful of counts. What it binds is unknown. Using more than 7.5 ml of fresh peripheral blood, PBMCs were prepared. The record originates from a study of T cells in Graves' hyperthyroidism and ophthalmopathy. There are 15 residues in the CDR3. The V gene lost 7 bases and the J gene lost 2 bases, with 15 bases spanning the gap. CDR1 is MNHEY and CDR2 is SMNVEV in the germline V gene (reference sequence). RNA transcripts yielded amplified TCR beta CDR3 regions. First-round RT-PCR targeting the TCR CDR3 was performed with the HTBI primer set. TCRdb reanalysed the multiplex PCR reads using MiXCR and keeps one entry per CDR3 protein. Of approximately 400,000 distinct CDR3 sequences listed, around 25% are singletons. General observations from the study: The blood repertoire included most of the expanded thyroid clonotypes above 0.001. A model built on 13 V-J features separated ophthalmopathy from stable hyperthyroidism.

This sequence originates from a man aged 50 to 60 with Graves' hyperthyroidism. Sequencing was performed on blood. The rearrangement joins TRBV27 to TRBJ1-5; D not resolved. CDR3 in amino acids: CASTPDPGGNQPQHF. In nucleotides, the CDR3 is TGTGCCAGCACCCCGGACCCAGGAGGCAATCAGCCCCAGCATTTT.